One T cell receptor (beta chain) is described in this entry. This record belongs to a study of shared clonotypes between healthy human individuals. It was CD45RO-negative cells, positively selected for CCR7, that made up naive CD8 cells, with terminally differentiated effector memory CD45RA+ cells excluded. Genomic DNA from each subset was divided evenly over several immunoSEQ plates. Profiled with immunoSEQ multiplex PCR; TCRdb holds only in-frame clones, not every one. The data hold 1.5 million to 2.5 million clones, with about 94% observed a single time. The TCR was taken from a man between 18 and 35 years old in good health. Sequencing was done on a sample of naive CD8+ T cells sorted from blood.

The CDR3 here is CASSQGGVNGEQYF. DNA of the CDR3: TGTGCCAGCAGCCAAGGAGGGGTTAATGGCGAGCAGTACTTC. The rearrangement links TRBV14 to TRBJ2-7; D possibly uses TRBD1 or TRBD2 (5 bases each). This CDR3 has 14 amino acids. The ends were cut back, 1 base at V and 6 bases at J, with 13 bases in the middle. Germline CDR1 reads SGHDN; CDR2 reads FVKESK.